These 3 T cell receptor beta chains were sequenced from one sample in a study of neurological immune-mediated disorders. MiXCR, applied by TCRdb to the 5' RACE reads, yields one record per CDR3 protein. The repertoire has tens of thousands of distinct CDR3 sequences, about 13% of them found once; the top ten carry over 10%. Time point meaning: longitudinal time-point 3. Source material: PBMCs. Receptor source: a man aged 25 to 40 in good health.

This clonotype was detected only a few times. The V and J genes are TRBV7-3 and TRBJ2-3, with TRBD2 as a possible D gene (6 bases). This CDR3 region has 16 residues. The germline V gene has CDR1 SGHTA and CDR2 FQGTGA. Trimming removed 2 bases at V and 0 bases at J, with 12 bases between. CDR3 loop: CASSLGPGTSTDTQYF. For the CDR3, the DNA is TGTGCCAGCAGCTTAGGGCCCGGGACTAGCACAGATACGCAGTATTTT.

In this sample, this clonotype turned up many times. V and J are TRBV5-1 and TRBJ2-2, with D possibly TRBD1 on 6 matching bases. V lost 0 bases and J lost 4, with 10 bases in between. Germline values: CDR1 SGHRS, CDR2 YFSETQ. The length of the CDR3 is 15 residues. CDR3 nucleotides: TGCGCCAGCAGCTTGGCAGAAGGGGGCACCGGGGAGCTGTTTTTT. Residues: CASSLAEGGTGELFF.

This clonotype has at least ten counts. V is TRBV3-1 and J is TRBJ2-7; 11 bases agree with TRBD2. The CDR3 sequence is 14 residues long. The V and J ends lost 2 bases and 9 bases, in that order; junction bases with no gene match: 6. CDR1 and CDR2 (germline): LGHDT, YNNKEL (reference sequence). The CDR3 protein is CASSQTSGSLRQYF. CDR3 bases: TGTGCCAGCAGCCAAACTAGCGGGAGTCTGCGGCAGTACTTC.